The 5 T cell receptor beta chains below come from one sample, sequenced in a study of OX40 agonist ivuxolimab in advanced cancers. Assay: immunoSEQ multiplex PCR; the TCRdb copy retains only in-frame clones and omits some. The sample carries about 60,000 clones, more than 75% recorded once. Sequenced here: CD4+ or CD8+ T cells sorted from blood, sampled in a trial of the OX40 agonist ivuxolimab. These receptors were collected from an adult with an advanced solid tumor such as melanoma, head and neck, liver or kidney cancer.

The chain recombines TRBV5-4 with TRBJ2-1; a weak D match, TRBD2 (6 bases). V was shortened by 3 bases and J by 6 bases, with 7 bases between the two germline ends. Germline V gene data show CDR1 as SGHNT and CDR2 as YYREEE (reference sequence). CDR3 length: 12 amino acids. This chain's CDR3 is CASSWGGNEQFF. In DNA, the CDR3 is TGTGCCAGCAGCTGGGGAGGCAATGAGCAGTTCTTC.

The rearrangement links TRBV11-2 to TRBJ2-7, with D maybe TRBD1 (7 bases). V was clipped by 7 bases and J by 2 bases, with 15 bases between them. Germline assignment: CDR1 SGHAT and CDR2 FQNNGV. This CDR3 comprises 14 residues. CDR3 residues: CASTRTGGTYEQYF. The CDR3 nucleotides read TGTGCCAGCACCCGGACAGGAGGGACCTACGAGCAGTACTTC.

CDR3 DNA: TGCAGCGTTGAAGCCCCTACAGGGGGCTTCTCAGGGGCCAACGTCCTGACTTTC. This encodes CSVEAPTGGFSGANVLTF. J is TRBJ2-6 and V is TRBV29-1; 9 nucleotides agree with TRBD1. The CDR3 consists of 18 residues. Trimming cost V 1 base and J 4 bases; bases outside gene matches: 11. CDR1 SQVTM and CDR2 ANQGSEA come from the germline V gene.

The chain employs TRBV19 and TRBJ1-2, with D possibly matching TRBD1 (5 bases). There are 15 residues in the CDR3. The germline V gene has CDR1 LNHDA and CDR2 SQIVND (reference sequence). V was clipped by 7 bases and J by 0 bases, with 15 bases between them. The CDR3 sequence: CASTLRLGPNYGYTF. Written as DNA, the CDR3 is TGTGCCAGTACCCTTAGGCTGGGACCTAACTATGGCTACACCTTC.

In its sample, this clone was seen a few times. V usage is TRBV19 and J usage is TRBJ2-6, with 8 bases identical to TRBD2. Per germline, CDR1 LNHDA and CDR2 SQIVND (reference sequence). The CDR3 spans 18 residues. Trimming removed 5 bases from V and 3 bases from J; junction bases left unmatched: 12. CDR3 DNA: TGTGCCAGTAGTCCCGGACTAGCTCAACAACTTGGGGCCAACGTCCTGACTTTC. It translates to CASSPGLAQQLGANVLTF.